The 3 T cell receptor beta chains presented below share a single source sample, sequenced in a study of blood T cells in healthy people across ages. Through a sample-barcoded 5' primer and a J-beta primer mix, a second PCR was run for 7 to 11 cycles. Using its own MiXCR run on the 5' RACE reads, TCRdb lists one record per CDR3 protein. The sample lists roughly 1.5 million distinct CDR3 sequences; about 45% were seen once. The sequenced sample was blood. These receptor sequences come from a woman aged 18-29 years in good health.

V is TRBV20-1 and J is TRBJ1-5, with D tentatively TRBD1 (6 bases). The CDR3 has 13 residues. Trimming cost V 6 bases and J 3 bases, with 12 bases left between them. The V gene's germline CDR1 is DFQATT and CDR2 SNEGSKA (reference sequence). This CDR3 is CSAITGLNQPQHF. The CDR3 DNA reads TGCAGTGCCATCACAGGGCTCAATCAGCCCCAGCATTTT.

The chain joins TRBV5-6 to TRBJ2-5; no clear D. Germline CDR1 reads SGHDT; CDR2 reads YYEEEE. V lost 0 bases to trimming and J lost 5 bases, with 8 bases between them. The CDR3 has 13 residues. CDR3 nucleotides: TGTGCCAGCAGCTTGGCTAGTACTGAGACCCAGTACTTC. Translated, it gives CASSLASTETQYF. The full variable domain, in which reference TRBV5-6 and TRBJ2-5 provide the parts outside the CDR3, is DAGVTQSPTHLIKTRGQQVTLRCSPKSGHDTVSWYQQALGQGPQFIFQYYEEEERQRGNFPDRFSGHQFPNYSSELNVNALLLGDSALYLCASSLASTETQYFGPGTRLLVL.

The V call is TRBV12-3 or TRBV12-4, the J call TRBJ2-1; 11 bases map to TRBD2. CDR3 size: 17 residues. V trimming: 10 bases; J trimming: 2 bases; junction bases outside the gene matches: 13. The CDR3 DNA is TGTGCCACATGGGGGCTAGCGGGGGGACCACCCTACAATGAGCAGTTCTTC. It translates to CATWGLAGGPPYNEQFF.